This paragraph covers one T cell receptor beta chain sequence. Treatment in this sample: oral pan-JAK inhibitor, 5-10 mg twice daily. This record belongs to a study of CD8+ T cells in alopecia areata. This CDR3 is built from 13 residues. Germline V gives CDR1 SGHRS, CDR2 YFSETQ. Trimming left V 1 base short and J 2 bases short, with 7 bases between. RNA extraction and reverse transcription yielded cDNA as sequencing template. Assay: immunoSEQ multiplex PCR; the TCRdb copy retains only in-frame clones and omits some. The sample yields some 130,000 clones, nearly 55% seen once. The material was CD8+ T cells sorted from blood, obtained at week 4, from a patient treated with tofacitinib. This TCR derives from a human donor with alopecia areata. The chain recombines TRBV5-1 with TRBJ2-7, with D possibly being TRBD1 or TRBD2 (5 bases each). In nucleotides, the CDR3 is TGCGCCAGCAGCTTGTCGGGACCCTACGAGCAGTACTTC. Protein sequence: CASSLSGPYEQYF.